The TCR beta chain described here comes from a study of blood T cells in healthy people across ages. Through a sample-barcoded 5' primer and a J-beta primer mix, a second PCR was run for 7 to 11 cycles. A 12-random-nucleotide template-switch adaptor tagged each cDNA molecule. MiXCR, run by TCRdb on the 5' RACE reads, gives a single entry per CDR3 protein. The table records 870,000 or so distinct CDR3 sequences, under 35% of them present only once. This clonotype was seen only a few times. V was trimmed by 6 bases and J by 11 bases, leaving 20 bases between them. This CDR3 spans 15 amino acids. Per the germline V gene, CDR1 is SGHTA and CDR2 is FQGNSA.

V is TRBV7-2 and J is TRBJ1-6; possibly TRBD1 for D (5 bases). The sequencing sample was made of blood. This receptor was identified in a woman at least 80 years old in good health. CDR3 sequence: CASRGPMGYRTPLHF. Here the CDR3 DNA reads TGTGCCAGCAGGGGACCGATGGGCTACAGGACACCCCTCCACTTT.